This T cell receptor beta chain comes out of a study of T cells in Graves' hyperthyroidism and ophthalmopathy. The CDR3 sequence is 19 residues long. CDR1 LNHDA and CDR2 SQIVND come from the germline V gene (reference sequence). Germline trimming cut 6 bases from V and 5 bases from J; bases unmatched to any gene: 22. Amplification yielded TCR beta CDR3 regions, with RNA transcripts as the source. Researchers ran a first-round RT-PCR on the TCR CDR3 using the HTBI primer set. TCRdb passed the multiplex PCR reads through MiXCR, listing each CDR3 protein once. The table has under 300,000 distinct CDR3 sequences, 25% to 30% seen once. This clonotype has at least ten counts. Ahead of any ophthalmopathy symptoms, the blood sample was obtained at the first diagnosis of hyperthyroidism.

The origin of this receptor is a man aged 35-49 years with Graves' hyperthyroidism that later progressed to Graves' ophthalmopathy. The chain recombines TRBV19 with TRBJ1-5; 7 bases line up with TRBD1. Source material: blood. In DNA, the CDR3 is TGTGCCAGTAGCCGAATACTAACGGAGGGGGCGGCGGGGGATCAGCCCCAGCATTTT. Its protein is CASSRILTEGAAGDQPQHF.